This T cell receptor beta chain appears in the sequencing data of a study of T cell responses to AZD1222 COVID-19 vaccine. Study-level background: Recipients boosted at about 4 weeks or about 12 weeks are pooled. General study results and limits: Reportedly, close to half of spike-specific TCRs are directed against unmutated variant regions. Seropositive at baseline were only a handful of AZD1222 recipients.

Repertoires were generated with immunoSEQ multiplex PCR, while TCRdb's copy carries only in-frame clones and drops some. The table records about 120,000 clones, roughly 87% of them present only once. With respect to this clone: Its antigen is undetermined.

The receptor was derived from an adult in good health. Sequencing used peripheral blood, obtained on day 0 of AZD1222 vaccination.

This CDR3 reads CASSLGPQGDTGELFF. The CDR3 bases are TGCGCCAGCAGCTTGGGTCCCCAGGGGGACACCGGGGAGCTGTTTTTT. The rearrangement links TRBV5-1 to TRBJ2-2; 7 bases fit TRBD1. The CDR3 contains 16 residues. V trimming: 0 bases; J trimming: 3 bases; junction bases outside the gene matches: 5. The germline CDR1 and CDR2 sequences are SGHRS and YFSETQ.